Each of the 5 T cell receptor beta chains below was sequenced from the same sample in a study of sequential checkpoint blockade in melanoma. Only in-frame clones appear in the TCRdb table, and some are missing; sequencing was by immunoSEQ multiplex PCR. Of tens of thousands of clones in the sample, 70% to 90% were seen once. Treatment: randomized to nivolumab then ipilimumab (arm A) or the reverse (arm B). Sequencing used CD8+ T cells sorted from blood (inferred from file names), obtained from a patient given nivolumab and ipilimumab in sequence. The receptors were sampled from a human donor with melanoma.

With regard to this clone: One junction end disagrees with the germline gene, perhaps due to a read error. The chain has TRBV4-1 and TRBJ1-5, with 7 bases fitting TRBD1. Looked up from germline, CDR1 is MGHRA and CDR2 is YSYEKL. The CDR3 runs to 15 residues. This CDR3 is CASSQEGAEGQPQHF. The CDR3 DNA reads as TGTGCCAGCAGCCAAGAGGGGGCAGAGGGTCAGCCCCAGCATTTT.

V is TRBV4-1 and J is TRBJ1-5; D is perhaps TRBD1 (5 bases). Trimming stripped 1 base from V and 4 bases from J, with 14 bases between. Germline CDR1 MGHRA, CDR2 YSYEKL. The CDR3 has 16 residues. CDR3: CASSQGGRVRNQPQHF. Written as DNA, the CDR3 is TGCGCCAGCAGCCAAGGGGGCAGGGTGAGGAATCAGCCCCAGCATTTT.

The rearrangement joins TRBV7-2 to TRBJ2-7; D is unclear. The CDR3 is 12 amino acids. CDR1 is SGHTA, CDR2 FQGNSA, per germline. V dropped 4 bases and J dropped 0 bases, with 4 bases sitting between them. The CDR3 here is CASSSYSYEQYF. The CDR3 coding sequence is TGTGCCAGCAGCTCCTACTCCTACGAGCAGTACTTC.

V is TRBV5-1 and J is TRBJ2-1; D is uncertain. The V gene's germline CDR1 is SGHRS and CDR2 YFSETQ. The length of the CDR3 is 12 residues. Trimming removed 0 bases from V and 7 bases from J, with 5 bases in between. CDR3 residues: CASSLAQNEQFF. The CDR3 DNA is TGCGCCAGCAGCTTGGCGCAGAATGAGCAGTTCTTC.

The CDR3 bases are TGTGCCAGCAGTTTAAGAAAAGCGGGAGGGCGGACCGGGGAGCTGTTTTTT. Encoded protein: CASSLRKAGGRTGELFF. This chain links TRBV27 with TRBJ2-2; 10 positions agree with TRBD2. Germline V gene lookup returns CDR1 MNHEY and CDR2 SMNVEV (reference sequence). The trim removed 2 bases at V and 5 bases at J, leaving 8 bases unmatched. The CDR3 sequence is 17 residues long.